The next 15 T cell receptor beta chains were all read from a single sample in a study of blood T cell repertoires in COVID-19. Using immunoSEQ multiplex PCR, the repertoire was profiled, and TCRdb retains in-frame clones only, with some absent. The table shows about 100,000 clones, with approximately 82% occurring only once. The source material was peripheral blood. The receptors were gathered from a man aged 55 to 70 with active or convalescent COVID-19.

The chain joins TRBV28 to TRBJ1-5, with a weak D call TRBD1 (6 bases). This CDR3 is 17 amino acids long. The V gene lost 2 bases and the J gene lost 3 bases, with 17 bases spanning the gap. In germline, CDR1 is MDHEN, CDR2 SYDVKM. CDR3 region: CASSLQLPGQINQPQHF. In nucleotides, the CDR3 is TGTGCCAGCAGTTTACAACTTCCGGGACAAATCAATCAGCCCCAGCATTTT.

The chain is built from TRBV7-6 and TRBJ2-6; maybe TRBD1 (6 bases). V lost 3 bases, J lost 4 bases, and 19 bases lay in between. The CDR3 sequence is 18 residues long. Germline values: CDR1 SGHVS, CDR2 FNYEAQ. CDR3: CASSFDSATGSGANVLTF. The CDR3 DNA follows: TGTGCCAGCAGCTTCGACTCAGCAACAGGGTCAGGGGCCAACGTCCTGACTTTC.

The chain employs TRBV20-1 and TRBJ1-1; maybe TRBD1 (6 bases). Germline V gene lookup returns CDR1 DFQATT and CDR2 SNEGSKA (reference sequence). The V and J ends lost 6 bases and 7 bases respectively, with 12 bases between them. The CDR3 is 11 amino acids. CDR3 coding DNA: TGCAGTGCCTCCAGGGGAATTGAAGCTTTCTTT. Its protein is CSASRGIEAFF.

The rearrangement joins TRBV18 to TRBJ1-2, with TRBD1 matching over 12 bases. CDR1 is KGHSH, CDR2 LQKENI, per germline. V lost 3 bases, J lost 4 bases, and 6 bases stayed unmatched. This CDR3 is 16 amino acids long. CDR3 coding DNA: TGTGCCAGCTCACCTACCGGGACAGGGGGCGGCTATGGCTACACCTTC. Residues: CASSPTGTGGGYGYTF.

Concerning this clone itself: The sample holds other DNA sequences that translate to the same CDR3. This chain connects TRBV6-1 to TRBJ2-2; 9 bases are a match to TRBD2. The CDR3 loop spans 17 amino acids. From germline, CDR1 is MNHNS and CDR2 SASEGT. With V trimmed by 3 bases and J by 0 bases, 5 bases remained unmatched. The CDR3 nucleotides read TGTGCCAGCAGTGATGCTAGCGGGGTAGCGAACACCGGGGAGCTGTTTTTT. It translates to CASSDASGVANTGELFF.

J is TRBJ1-2 and V is TRBV19; D ambiguous. The V gene lost 5 bases and the J gene lost 1 base, with 14 bases spanning the gap. Per the germline V gene, CDR1 is LNHDA and CDR2 is SQIVND (reference sequence). The CDR3 covers 15 residues. This chain's CDR3 is CASSVSPGLNYGYTF. Here the CDR3 DNA reads TGTGCCAGTAGTGTGAGCCCAGGACTTAACTATGGCTACACCTTC.

This sequence joins TRBV12-3 or TRBV12-4 and TRBJ1-1, with TRBD1 as a possible D gene (5 bases). The CDR3 is 13 residues long. The germline V and J ends were trimmed by 3 bases and 3 bases, with 8 bases remaining between them. DNA of the CDR3: TGTGCCAGCAGTTTGTCCAGGGACACTGAAGCTTTCTTT. Translation: CASSLSRDTEAFF.

This chain uses TRBV5-1 with TRBJ1-6, with 7 nucleotides matching TRBD1. This CDR3 is built from 14 residues. Per germline, CDR1 SGHRS and CDR2 YFSETQ. J gave up 7 bases and V 4 bases, and 5 bases lay outside the gene matches. The CDR3 protein is CASSGRDRNSPLHF. The CDR3 DNA reads TGCGCCAGCAGCGGCCGGGACAGAAATTCACCCCTCCACTTT.

J is TRBJ2-1 and V is TRBV6-5; 7 bases are a match to TRBD1. Germline assignment: CDR1 MNHEY and CDR2 SVGAGI. The CDR3 runs 16 residues. V dropped 0 bases and J dropped 6; count of bases not matched to a gene: 8. The CDR3, as DNA: TGTGCCAGCAGTTACTCGAGACAGGGTAGTAGCAATGAGCAGTTCTTC. Encoded protein: CASSYSRQGSSNEQFF.

The table lists this clone with a count of one. At one end the junction does not follow the germline gene, possibly because of a read error. The chain links TRBV30 to TRBJ2-3; weak D call: TRBD2 (7 bases). Per germline, CDR1 GTSNPN and CDR2 SVGIG (reference sequence). This CDR3 is 11 amino acids long. The DNA of the CDR3 is TGTGCCTGGAGTGTAAGGGGGGGCAAGAATTTT. As protein: CAWSVRGGKNF.

The rearrangement joins TRBV7-9 to TRBJ2-1; tentatively, D is TRBD2 (5 bases). CDR1 and CDR2 (germline): SEHNR, FQNEAQ (reference sequence). The CDR3 runs 16 residues. The V end lost 5 bases, the J end lost 6 bases, and 20 bases lay between the germline ends. CDR3 sequence: CASSVGSSFSGNEQFF. Written as DNA, the CDR3 is TGTGCCAGCAGCGTAGGTTCTAGCTTCAGCGGCAATGAGCAGTTCTTC.

The chain joins TRBV3-1 (or the pseudogene TRBV3-2) to TRBJ1-6; TRBD1 matches 7 bases. The J segment lost 5 bases and the V segment lost 4 bases, leaving 2 bases of the junction unmatched. There are 14 residues in the CDR3. Germline V gene sequence: CDR1 LGHDT, CDR2 YNNKEL (reference sequence). CDR3 nucleotide sequence: TGTGCCAGCAGCCCCGGGACAGATAATTCACCCCTCCACTTT. It yields the protein CASSPGTDNSPLHF.

V and J are TRBV28 and TRBJ1-3, with 7 nucleotides matching TRBD1. Looked up from germline, CDR1 is MDHEN and CDR2 is SYDVKM. This CDR3 region has 16 residues. Trimming cost V 7 bases and J 0 bases; bases outside gene matches: 9. DNA of the CDR3: TGTGCCAGCAACCGACACACAGGGGCCTCTGGAAACACCATATATTTT. It translates to CASNRHTGASGNTIYF.

This clone was picked up one time. The chain is built from TRBV7-8 and TRBJ2-3, with D perhaps TRBD2 (5 bases). The CDR3 loop spans 14 amino acids. V gave up 5 bases and J gave up 5 bases, with 14 bases separating them. From germline, CDR1 is SGHVS and CDR2 FQNEAQ. The CDR3 loop is CASSRGTRGDTQYF. CDR3 DNA sequence: TGTGCCAGCAGCCGCGGAACCCGGGGAGATACGCAGTATTTT.

This sequence joins TRBV7-9 and TRBJ2-5, with 13 bases identical to TRBD2. From germline, CDR1 is SEHNR and CDR2 FQNEAQ (reference sequence). V lost 1 base to trimming and J lost 7 bases; unmatched junction nucleotides: 9. The CDR3 consists of 17 residues. The CDR3 is CASSLGTSGRGGGTQYF. The CDR3 region has the DNA TGTGCCAGCAGCTTAGGGACTAGCGGGAGAGGAGGAGGGACCCAGTACTTC.